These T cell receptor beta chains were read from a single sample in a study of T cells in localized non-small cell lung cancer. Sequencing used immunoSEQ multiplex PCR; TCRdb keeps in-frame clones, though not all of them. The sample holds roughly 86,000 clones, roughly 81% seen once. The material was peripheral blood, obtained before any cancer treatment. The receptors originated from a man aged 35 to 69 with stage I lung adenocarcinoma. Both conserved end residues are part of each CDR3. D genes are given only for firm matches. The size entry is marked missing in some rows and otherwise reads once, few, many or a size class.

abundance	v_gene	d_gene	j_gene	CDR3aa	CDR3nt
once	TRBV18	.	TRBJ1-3	CASSPGTGTIYF	TGTGCCAGCTCACCAGGAACAGGCACCATATATTTT
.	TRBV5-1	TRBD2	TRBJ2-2	CASSLLAGTGELFF	TGCGCCAGCAGCTTACTAGCGGGCACCGGGGAGCTGTTTTTT
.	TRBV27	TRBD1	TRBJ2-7	CAIRGTGDSRQYF	TGTGCCATCCGTGGGACAGGGGATAGTCGGCAGTACTTC
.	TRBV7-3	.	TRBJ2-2	CASRPPGTENTGELFF	TGTGCCAGCCGACCCCCTGGGACGGAGAACACCGGGGAGCTGTTTTTT
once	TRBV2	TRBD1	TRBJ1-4	CASSASDRELFF	TGTGCCAGCAGTGCTAGTGACAGGGAACTGTTTTTT
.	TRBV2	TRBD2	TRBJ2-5	CASSSGTSGGETQYF	TGTGCCAGCAGCTCCGGGACTAGCGGGGGAGAGACCCAGTACTTC
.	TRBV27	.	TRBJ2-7	CASSLGGGPYEQYF	TGTGCCAGCAGTTTAGGGGGGGGGCCCTACGAGCAGTACTTC
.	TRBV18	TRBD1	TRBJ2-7	CASSPWTGYPYEQYF	TGTGCCAGCTCACCCTGGACAGGGTACCCCTACGAGCAGTACTTC
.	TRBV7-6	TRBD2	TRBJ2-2	CASSLVQTSVGTGELFF	TGTGCCAGCAGCTTAGTCCAAACTAGCGTGGGCACCGGGGAGCTGTTTTTT
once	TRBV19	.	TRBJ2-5	CASSPGSSIGETQYF	TGTGCCAGTAGTCCCGGGAGTTCCATAGGGGAGACCCAGTACTTC